The 19 T cell receptor beta chains below come from one sample, sequenced in a study of blood T cell repertoires in COVID-19 (dated by TCRdb to between 2020 and 2021). The library was generated by the immunoSEQ multiplex PCR assay. TCRdb stores this immuneACCESS table with in-frame sequences only. Part of the clones is absent; in the studies checked, under half of the shortfall reflects unresolved V genes, and no reason is known for the rest. Here the sample has approximately 210,000 clones; under 90% occur a single time. Under 3.5% of the sample goes to the ten largest clones. Sequenced: PBMCs or T cells enriched from blood (not recorded which). The receptors here all came from an older woman who had recovered from COVID-19.

There are a few counts of this clone. This CDR3 reads CASSLKGGKRGRPQHF. The CDR3 DNA is TGTGCCAGCAGCTTAAAAGGGGGCAAACGAGGGAGGCCCCAGCATTTT. V usage is TRBV11-3 and J usage is TRBJ1-5; 7 bases map to TRBD1. J gave up 9 bases and V 2 bases, and 13 bases lay outside the gene matches. The germline V gene encodes CDR1 SGHNT and CDR2 YENEEA. This CDR3 region has 16 residues.

Only a few counts were recorded for this clone. This chain connects TRBV29-1 to TRBJ1-1; 7 nucleotides match TRBD1. With 3 bases clipped from V and 0 bases from J, the junction kept 4 bases outside the gene matches. The CDR3 runs 14 residues. The germline V gene encodes CDR1 SQVTM and CDR2 ANQGSEA. The CDR3 sequence is CSVDLGTVNTEAFF. The CDR3 DNA sequence: TGCAGCGTTGACCTGGGGACAGTGAACACTGAAGCTTTCTTT.

The CDR3 nucleotides read TGCGCCAGCAGCTTTACTAGGGGGGGACCTCGAGAGGACTATGGCTACACCTTC. Translating it yields CASSFTRGGPREDYGYTF. The gene calls are TRBV5-1 and TRBJ1-2; D possibly corresponds to TRBD1 (6 bases). Germline V gives CDR1 SGHRS, CDR2 YFSETQ. Trimming pared 2 bases from V and 3 bases from J, leaving 23 bases between. This CDR3 contains 18 residues.

The CDR3 bases are TGTGCCAGCAGCCAAGAACGATTACCAGAAGAGACCCAGTACTTC. Translated: CASSQERLPEETQYF. V usage is TRBV14 and J usage is TRBJ2-5; D uncertain. CDR1 is SGHDN and CDR2 is FVKESK in the germline V gene. V was cut by 0 bases and J by 3 bases, with 11 bases left in between. This CDR3 is 15 amino acids long.

The chain joins TRBV5-6 to TRBJ1-2, with a weak D call TRBD1 (5 bases). Trimming took off 1 base at V and 5 bases at J, with 12 bases between the two ends. Per germline, CDR1 SGHDT and CDR2 YYEEEE. This CDR3 spans 14 amino acids. The CDR3 region has the DNA TGTGCCAGCAGCTTGTCCCTAGGGGATTATGGCTACACCTTC. It specifies CASSLSLGDYGYTF.

J is TRBJ1-1 and V is TRBV6-5, with D tentatively TRBD1 (5 bases). Trimming pared 4 bases from V and 3 bases from J, leaving 15 bases between. The germline CDR1 and CDR2 sequences are MNHEY and SVGAGI. The CDR3 runs to 15 residues. CDR3: CASSFRQTAYTEAFF. CDR3 DNA sequence: TGTGCCAGCAGTTTCCGACAGACCGCTTACACTGAAGCTTTCTTT.

Comment on this clone: One junction end disagrees with the germline gene, perhaps due to a read error. The genes are TRBV27 and TRBJ1-2; 10 nucleotides align to TRBD1. CDR1 and CDR2 from the germline V gene are MNHEY and SMNVEV (reference sequence). This CDR3 has 12 amino acids. CDR3 DNA sequence: TGTGCCAGCAGTTCAACGACAGGGGGCTTCACCTTC. The encoded protein is CASSSTTGGFTF.

A few counts support this clone. This chain connects TRBV11-2 to TRBJ1-4, with 10 bases aligning to TRBD1. Germline CDR1 reads SGHAT; CDR2 reads FQNNGV. Unmatched junction bases numbered 7, after V lost 5 bases and J lost 7 bases. The CDR3 consists of 15 residues. The CDR3 sequence: CASSARDRGGEKLFF. CDR3 coding DNA: TGTGCCAGCAGCGCGCGGGACAGGGGAGGTGAAAAACTGTTTTTT.

This clone has just one count. V is TRBV11-2 and J is TRBJ1-2; 8 positions agree with TRBD1. From germline, CDR1 is SGHAT and CDR2 FQNNGV. J was trimmed by 5 bases and V by 5 bases; bases with no gene match: 10. CDR3 length: 15 residues. CDR3 DNA sequence: TGTGCCAGCAGCGCCACAGGACAGGGCCCGTATGGCTACACCTTC. Encoded protein: CASSATGQGPYGYTF.

This chain joins TRBV12-3 or TRBV12-4 and TRBJ2-1; no firm D call. This CDR3 contains 12 residues. With 5 bases removed from V and 6 bases from J, the gap between germline ends came to 8 bases. The CDR3 sequence: CASSNLINEQFF. DNA for the CDR3: TGTGCCAGCAGTAACCTAATCAATGAGCAGTTCTTC.

J is TRBJ1-1 and V is TRBV7-2, with 7 bases that match TRBD1. Germline CDR1 and CDR2: SGHTA and FQGNSA. The CDR3 consists of 14 residues. Trimming cost V 2 bases and J 4 bases; bases outside gene matches: 4. CDR3 protein: CASSLTQGSTEAFF. In DNA, the CDR3 is TGTGCCAGCAGCTTAACACAGGGGAGCACTGAAGCTTTCTTT.

The genes are TRBV19 and TRBJ2-7, with 7 bases fitting TRBD1. Germline V CDR1 and CDR2: LNHDA, SQIVND (reference sequence). This CDR3 contains 14 residues. The V segment lost 4 bases and the J segment 2 bases; nucleotides outside the gene matches: 5. CDR3 residues: CASSRGQSTYEQYF. The CDR3 DNA reads TGTGCCAGTAGTAGGGGACAGTCAACCTACGAGCAGTACTTC. Together with reference TRBV19 and TRBJ2-7, the CDR3 gives the full variable domain: DGGITQSPKYLFRKEGQNVTLSCEQNLNHDAMYWYRQDPGQGLRLIYYSQIVNDFQKGDIAEGYSVSREKKESFPLTVTSAQKNPTAFYLCASSRGQSTYEQYFGPGTRLTVT.

This clone was found a few times. This chain links TRBV3-1 (or the pseudogene TRBV3-2) with TRBJ1-3, with TRBD1 matching over 8 bases. Unmatched junction bases numbered 7, after V lost 4 bases and J lost 8 bases. This CDR3 is built from 14 residues. CDR1 and CDR2 (germline): LGHDT, YNNKEL (reference sequence). The CDR3 DNA reads as TGTGCCAGCAGCCTCGGGACAGGCCACTACACCATATATTTT. This gives the protein CASSLGTGHYTIYF.

The chain couples TRBV19 to TRBJ1-6; D is unclear. V was cut by 3 bases and J by 7 bases, with 13 bases left in between. In germline, CDR1 is LNHDA, CDR2 SQIVND (reference sequence). This CDR3 is 15 amino acids long. The CDR3 DNA sequence: TGTGCCAGTAGTATCCGGGGAGTACAGAATTCACCCCTCCACTTT. Residues: CASSIRGVQNSPLHF.

The CDR3 here is CASSYGTGDNAWGYTF. CDR3 sequence (DNA): TGTGCCAGCAGCTACGGGACAGGGGACAATGCGTGGGGCTACACCTTC. This chain links TRBV6-6 with TRBJ1-2; the match to TRBD1 covers 10 bases. Germline CDR1 is MNHNY and CDR2 is SVGAGI (reference sequence). The J segment lost 8 bases and the V segment lost 6 bases, leaving 15 bases of the junction unmatched. This CDR3 comprises 16 residues.

The J gene is TRBJ2-1, the V gene TRBV3-1 (or the pseudogene TRBV3-2), with unresolved D. Germline V gives CDR1 LGHDT, CDR2 YNNKEL (reference sequence). The CDR3 contains 15 residues. V dropped 0 bases and J dropped 4 bases, with 10 bases sitting between them. This CDR3 is CASSQDAQKYNEQFF. The DNA of the CDR3 is TGTGCCAGCAGCCAAGATGCCCAGAAATACAATGAGCAGTTCTTC.

The V and J genes are TRBV9 and TRBJ2-3; TRBD1 might be the D (6 bases). V was shortened by 6 bases and J by 0 bases, with 11 bases between the two germline ends. This CDR3 has 14 residues. Germline-derived CDR1 and CDR2 are SGDLS and YYNGEE. As DNA, the CDR3 is TGTGCCAGCAAAAGGGGGTCAAGCACAGATACGCAGTATTTT. Residues: CASKRGSSTDTQYF.

The chain carries TRBV6-2 or TRBV6-3 and TRBJ1-5; D might be TRBD1 (6 bases). Germline V lookup: CDR1 MNHEY, CDR2 SVGEGT. This CDR3 contains 13 residues. V was pared by 5 bases and J by 6 bases, with 11 bases between. The CDR3 sequence is CASSAQGGQPQHF. In DNA, the CDR3 is TGTGCCAGCAGTGCACAGGGCGGTCAGCCCCAGCATTTT.

The CDR3 DNA follows: TGTGCCATCAGTGAGGGCGGGGAAAGAGATAATTCACCCCTCCACTTT. The encoded protein is CAISEGGERDNSPLHF. V gene TRBV10-3 combines with J gene TRBJ1-6; D gene ambiguous. Per the germline V gene, CDR1 is ENHRY and CDR2 is SYGVKD. V lost 2 bases to trimming and J lost 5 bases, with 13 bases between them. This CDR3 has 16 residues.